The next 17 T cell receptor beta chains were all read from a single sample in a study of CD8+ T cells in alopecia areata. Extraction and reverse transcription of RNA yielded cDNA as the sequencing template. The assay was immunoSEQ multiplex PCR, and TCRdb's table has in-frame clones only and misses some. There are some 110,000 clones in the sample; 50% to 75% occur only once, and 30% lies in the top ten. Described treatment: oral pan-JAK inhibitor, 5-10 mg twice daily. This specimen was CD8+ T cells sorted from blood, taken at week 4, from a patient treated with tofacitinib. These receptors originate from a human donor with alopecia areata.

This rearrangement joins TRBV29-1 to TRBJ2-7; D not resolved. Germline V gene lookup returns CDR1 SQVTM and CDR2 ANQGSEA. The length of the CDR3 is 13 residues. The V and J ends lost 2 bases and 3 bases respectively, with 11 bases between them. The CDR3 here is CSVENYRDYEQYF. The CDR3 DNA follows: TGCAGCGTTGAAAATTACAGAGACTACGAGCAGTACTTC.

In this sample, this clone turned up a few times. The rearrangement links TRBV6-4 to TRBJ2-2, with D uncertain. Germline V gives CDR1 MRHNA, CDR2 SNTAGT. The CDR3 has 15 amino acids. Trimming cost V 2 bases and J 7 bases, with 14 bases left between them. The CDR3 spells CASSDEADKGGELFF. Here the CDR3 DNA reads TGTGCCAGCAGTGACGAGGCAGATAAAGGCGGGGAGCTGTTTTTT.

The genes are TRBV30 and TRBJ1-3, with D unclear. The V end lost 0 bases, the J end lost 2 bases, and 8 bases lay between the germline ends. This CDR3 is 14 amino acids long. CDR1 GTSNPN and CDR2 SVGIG come from the germline V gene (reference sequence). CDR3 coding DNA: TGTGCCTGGAGTGTATGGGTAACTGGAAACACCATATATTTT. This translates into CAWSVWVTGNTIYF.

This clone was found a few times. The chain joins TRBV5-1 to TRBJ2-3, with 7 bases identical to TRBD1. V was clipped by 0 bases and J by 1 base; unmatched bases: 2. CDR3 size: 15 residues. Germline CDR1 is SGHRS and CDR2 is YFSETQ. CDR3 coding DNA: TGCGCCAGCAGCTTGGCTGACAGGGGCACAGATACGCAGTATTTT. Amino acid sequence: CASSLADRGTDTQYF.

This chain uses TRBV30 with TRBJ2-2; TRBD1 matches 12 bases. This CDR3 comprises 16 residues. Germline V lookup: CDR1 GTSNPN, CDR2 SVGIG (reference sequence). Trimming removed 6 bases from V and 6 bases from J; junction bases left unmatched: 11. As DNA, the CDR3 is TGTGCCTGCTCGGGACAGGGGGCTCTAACGGCCGGGGAGCTGTTTTTT. Residues: CACSGQGALTAGELFF.

V is TRBV2 and J is TRBJ1-2; D is undetermined. This CDR3 is 12 amino acids long. Germline V gene data show CDR1 as SNHLY and CDR2 as FYNNEI. V lost 0 bases and J 8 bases, leaving 7 bases between the germline ends. Written as DNA, the CDR3 is TGTGCCAGCAGTGAAGCGGACGAGGGCTACACCTTC. Translating gives CASSEADEGYTF.

This sequence joins TRBV6-5 and TRBJ2-5; 7 bases match TRBD2. This CDR3 comprises 13 residues. The V gene end was trimmed by 2 bases and the J gene end by 3 bases; junction bases not matched to a gene: 0. Germline lookup yields CDR1 MNHEY and CDR2 SVGAGI. The CDR3, as DNA: TGTGCCAGCAGTTACGGGACTAAAGAGACCCAGTACTTC. Its protein product is CASSYGTKETQYF.

This sequence joins TRBV7-2 and TRBJ2-7; D is undetermined. In germline, CDR1 is SGHTA, CDR2 FQGNSA. The CDR3 extends over 13 amino acids. V was trimmed by 7 bases and J by 1 base, leaving 11 bases between them. CDR3 sequence (DNA): TGTGCCAGCACCCCCCAGTTGTCCTACGAGCAGTACTTC. Amino acid sequence: CASTPQLSYEQYF.

This chain uses TRBV30 with TRBJ2-5, with D maybe TRBD2 (6 bases). This CDR3 region has 16 residues. The germline V gene has CDR1 GTSNPN and CDR2 SVGIG (reference sequence). V dropped 2 bases and J dropped 4 bases, with 20 bases sitting between them. CDR3 region: CAWSPGGEERGETQYF. CDR3 coding DNA: TGTGCCTGGAGTCCCGGGGGAGAAGAAAGGGGAGAGACCCAGTACTTC.

This clone appeared a few times. The chain carries TRBV9 and TRBJ1-6, with 8 positions matching TRBD1. The CDR3 runs 14 residues. After removal of 3 bases from V and 9 bases from J, the junction contained 5 bases not matched to a gene. Germline CDR1 reads SGDLS; CDR2 reads YYNGEE. The CDR3 DNA is TGTGCCAGCAGCGGAGGACAGGGATTTTCACCCCTCCACTTT. This translates into CASSGGQGFSPLHF.

This clone was picked up a small number of times. The genes are TRBV29-1 and TRBJ2-5, with a possible D match to TRBD1 (6 bases). Trimming removed 3 bases from V and 5 bases from J, with 10 bases in between. This CDR3 region has 12 residues. Per the germline V gene, CDR1 is SQVTM and CDR2 is ANQGSEA. The CDR3, as DNA: TGCAGCGTTGAGGGGGCAAGGGAGACCCAGTACTTC. It codes for CSVEGARETQYF.

The CDR3 here is CASSPGQYSNQPQHF. DNA of the CDR3: TGTGCCAGCAGTCCGGGACAGTATAGCAATCAGCCCCAGCATTTT. V and J are TRBV11-2 and TRBJ1-5, with 7 bases fitting TRBD1. The V gene end was trimmed by 6 bases and the J gene end by 0 bases; junction bases not matched to a gene: 5. The germline gives CDR1 SGHAT, CDR2 FQNNGV. The CDR3 extends over 15 amino acids.

A remark on this clone: The same CDR3 can be traced to other DNA sequences in this sample. The chain has TRBV7-9 and TRBJ2-7; no firm D call. V was shortened by 1 base and J by 3 bases, with 4 bases between the two germline ends. Germline CDR1 and CDR2: SEHNR and FQNEAQ (reference sequence). This CDR3 is 12 amino acids long. CDR3 bases: TGTGCCAGCAGCTTAGGGGTCTACGAGCAGTACTTC. As protein: CASSLGVYEQYF.

The rearrangement uses TRBV4-1 and TRBJ2-1; D is undetermined. The CDR3 is 13 residues long. V lost 0 bases and J lost 5, with 5 bases in between. In germline, CDR1 is MGHRA, CDR2 YSYEKL. CDR3 amino acids: CASSQEQHNEQFF. The DNA of the CDR3 is TGCGCCAGCAGCCAAGAACAACACAATGAGCAGTTCTTC.

The CDR3 loop is CASSYSSGELNYGYTF. DNA for the CDR3: TGTGCCAGCAGTTACTCGAGCGGGGAACTTAACTATGGCTACACCTTC. The V call is TRBV6-6, the J call TRBJ1-2; D is ambiguous. Germline lookup yields CDR1 MNHNY and CDR2 SVGAGI (reference sequence). The CDR3 extends over 16 amino acids. Trimming removed 0 bases at V and 1 base at J, with 12 bases between.

The chain combines TRBV25-1 with TRBJ1-2; 7 bases map to TRBD1. V lost 4 bases and J lost 4; bases outside the gene matches: 3. Germline CDR1 is MGHDK and CDR2 is SYGVNS. The CDR3 loop spans 13 amino acids. CDR3: CASSGDSLYGYTF. CDR3 sequence (DNA): TGTGCCAGCAGTGGGGACAGCCTCTATGGCTACACCTTC.

This clone was seen only a few times. The rearrangement uses TRBV6-6 and TRBJ2-7; D gene uncertain. V gave up 0 bases and J gave up 7 bases, with 7 bases separating them. This CDR3 region has 12 residues. Germline loops: CDR1 MNHNY, CDR2 SVGAGI (reference sequence). The CDR3 loop reads CASSYSTGEQYF. CDR3 nucleotides: TGTGCCAGCAGTTACTCGACGGGTGAGCAGTACTTC.